This T cell receptor beta chain was sequenced during a study of Ad26.COV2.S vaccination and SARS-CoV-2 variants. Across the study: Recipients of Ad26.COV2.S got it intramuscularly, once or twice 56 days apart. The study, taken as a whole, reports: Vaccine and placebo groups showed comparable non-spike TCR breadth.

About this clone: Its antigen remains unidentified.

This CDR3 is built from 11 residues. Clones were read by immunoSEQ multiplex PCR, and TCRdb kept only the in-frame ones, dropping some. This table has approximately 480,000 clones, roughly nine tenths appearing once. Treatment meaning: roughly 18 received Ad26.COV2.S at low or high dose, single or two shots; 5 received placebo; per-sample allocation not given. The study sampled participants on day 63 after the first vaccine or placebo injection. Specimen: peripheral blood, collected in a trial of Ad26.COV2.S vaccine versus placebo. V and J are TRBV12-3 or TRBV12-4 and TRBJ1-3; no reliable D call. The sequence came from a person aged 18-65 years who received the Ad26.COV2.S COVID-19 vaccine or a placebo. CDR3 in DNA: TGTGCTGCCTCCATCGTGGACACCATATATTTT. The encoded protein is CAASIVDTIYF.